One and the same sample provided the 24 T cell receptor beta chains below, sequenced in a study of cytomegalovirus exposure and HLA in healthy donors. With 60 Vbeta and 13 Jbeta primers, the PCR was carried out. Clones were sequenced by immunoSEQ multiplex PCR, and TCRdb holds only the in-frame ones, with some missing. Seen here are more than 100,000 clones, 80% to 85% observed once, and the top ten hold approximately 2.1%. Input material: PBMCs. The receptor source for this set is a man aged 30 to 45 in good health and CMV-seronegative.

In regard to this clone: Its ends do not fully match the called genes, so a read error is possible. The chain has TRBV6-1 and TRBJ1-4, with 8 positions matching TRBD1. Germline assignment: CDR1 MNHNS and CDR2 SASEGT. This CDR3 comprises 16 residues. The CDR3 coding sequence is TGTGCCAGCAGTGTCTTCGCCGGGACAGGAGGTGAAAAACCGTTTTTT. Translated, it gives CASSVFAGTGGEKPFF.

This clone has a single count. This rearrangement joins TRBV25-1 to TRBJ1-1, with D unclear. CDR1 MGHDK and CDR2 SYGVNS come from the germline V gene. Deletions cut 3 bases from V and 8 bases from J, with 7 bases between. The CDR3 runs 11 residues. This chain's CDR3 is CASSDPREAFF. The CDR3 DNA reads TGTGCCAGCAGTGATCCCAGAGAAGCTTTCTTT.

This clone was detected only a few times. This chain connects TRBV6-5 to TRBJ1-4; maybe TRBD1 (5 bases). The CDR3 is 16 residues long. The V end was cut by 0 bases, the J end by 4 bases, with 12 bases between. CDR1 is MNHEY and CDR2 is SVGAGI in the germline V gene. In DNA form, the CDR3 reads TGTGCCAGCAGTTACTCTTTTACAGGCTTTAATGAAAAACTGTTTTTT. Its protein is CASSYSFTGFNEKLFF.

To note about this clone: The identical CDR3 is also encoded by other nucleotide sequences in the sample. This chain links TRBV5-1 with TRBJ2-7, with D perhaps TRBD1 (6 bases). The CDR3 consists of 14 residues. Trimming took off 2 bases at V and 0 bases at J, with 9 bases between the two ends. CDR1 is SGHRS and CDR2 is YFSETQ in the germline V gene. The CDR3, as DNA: TGCGCCAGCAGCTTACAGGGAAGCTCCTACGAGCAGTACTTC. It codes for CASSLQGSSYEQYF.

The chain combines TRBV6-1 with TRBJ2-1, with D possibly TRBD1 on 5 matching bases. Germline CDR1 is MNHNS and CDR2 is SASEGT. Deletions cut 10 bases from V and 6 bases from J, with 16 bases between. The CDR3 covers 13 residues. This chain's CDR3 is CATGAWGGNEQFF. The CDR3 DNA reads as TGTGCCACCGGAGCGTGGGGCGGCAATGAGCAGTTCTTC.

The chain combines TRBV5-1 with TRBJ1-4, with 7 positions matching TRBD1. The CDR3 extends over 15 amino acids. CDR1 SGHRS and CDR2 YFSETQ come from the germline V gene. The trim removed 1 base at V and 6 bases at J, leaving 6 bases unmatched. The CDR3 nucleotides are TGCGCCAGCAGCTTGAAAGGGGGCGCGGATGAAAAACTGTTTTTT. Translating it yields CASSLKGGADEKLFF.

CDR3 in amino acids: CASSLSPQTSTDTQYF. As DNA, the CDR3 is TGCGCCAGCAGCTTGTCCCCCCAGACTAGCACAGATACGCAGTATTTT. V usage is TRBV5-1 and J usage is TRBJ2-3; D unresolved. CDR1 is SGHRS and CDR2 is YFSETQ in the germline V gene. This CDR3 region has 16 residues. Trimming pared 1 base from V and 0 bases from J, leaving 12 bases between.

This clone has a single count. The CDR3 nucleotides read TGTGCCAGCAGCCTCGGGGGGGAAAAAGGCTACACCTTC. As protein: CASSLGGEKGYTF. The chain joins TRBV7-6 to TRBJ1-2; tentative D call: TRBD1 (5 bases). Germline V gives CDR1 SGHVS, CDR2 FNYEAQ. The V end lost 5 bases, the J end lost 8 bases, and 15 bases lay between the germline ends. This CDR3 region has 13 residues.

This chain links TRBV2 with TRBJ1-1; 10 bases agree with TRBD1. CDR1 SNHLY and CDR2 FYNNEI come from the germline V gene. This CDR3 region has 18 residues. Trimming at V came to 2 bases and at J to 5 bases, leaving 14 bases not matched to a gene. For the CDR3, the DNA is TGTGCCAGCAGTGAAAAGCTGGGACAGGGGTTGGGGGGGACTGAAGCTTTCTTT. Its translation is CASSEKLGQGLGGTEAFF.

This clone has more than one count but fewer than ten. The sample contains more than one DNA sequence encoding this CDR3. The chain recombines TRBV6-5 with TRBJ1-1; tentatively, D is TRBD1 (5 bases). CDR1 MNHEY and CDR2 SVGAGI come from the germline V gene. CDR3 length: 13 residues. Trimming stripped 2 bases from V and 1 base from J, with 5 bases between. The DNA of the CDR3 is TGTGCCAGCAGTTACGGACAGAACACTGAAGCTTTCTTT. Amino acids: CASSYGQNTEAFF.

CDR3 loop: CASSELHPGLAGGRGDTQYF. Here the CDR3 DNA reads TGCGCCAGCAGTGAGCTCCACCCGGGACTAGCGGGGGGCCGGGGAGATACGCAGTATTTT. This chain joins TRBV10-2 and TRBJ2-3; 15 bases are a match to TRBD2. This CDR3 is built from 20 residues. After removal of 2 bases from V and 5 bases from J, the junction contained 14 bases not matched to a gene. CDR1 is WSHSY and CDR2 is SAAADI in the germline V gene.

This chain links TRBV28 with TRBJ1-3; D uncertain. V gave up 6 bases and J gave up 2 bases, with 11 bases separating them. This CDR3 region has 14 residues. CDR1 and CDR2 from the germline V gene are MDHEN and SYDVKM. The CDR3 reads CASRRSSAGNTIYF. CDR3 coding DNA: TGTGCCAGCAGGAGATCGTCCGCTGGAAACACCATATATTTT.

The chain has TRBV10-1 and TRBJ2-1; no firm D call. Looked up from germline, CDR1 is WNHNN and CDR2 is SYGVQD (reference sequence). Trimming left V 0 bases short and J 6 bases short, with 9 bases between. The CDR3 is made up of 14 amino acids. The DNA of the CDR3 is TGCGCCAGCAGTGAGTCGAGAGGTTCCAATGAGCAGTTCTTC. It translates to CASSESRGSNEQFF.

The CDR3 region has the DNA TGTGCCAGCAGTTTAGCCCCCCCCCGCGATCAGCCCCAGCATTTT. Translating it yields CASSLAPPRDQPQHF. The chain employs TRBV28 and TRBJ1-5; no reliable D call. CDR1 MDHEN and CDR2 SYDVKM come from the germline V gene. With 2 bases removed from V and 5 bases from J, the gap between germline ends came to 13 bases. The CDR3 loop spans 15 amino acids.

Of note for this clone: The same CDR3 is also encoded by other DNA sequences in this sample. The CDR3, as DNA: TGTGCCAGCAGCCGGACAGGCTACGAGCAGTACTTC. Translating it yields CASSRTGYEQYF. The chain employs TRBV7-2 and TRBJ2-7; 7 bases map to TRBD1. V was pared by 5 bases and J by 3 bases, with 1 base of the junction left unmatched. This CDR3 is built from 12 residues. Germline CDR1 is SGHTA and CDR2 is FQGNSA.

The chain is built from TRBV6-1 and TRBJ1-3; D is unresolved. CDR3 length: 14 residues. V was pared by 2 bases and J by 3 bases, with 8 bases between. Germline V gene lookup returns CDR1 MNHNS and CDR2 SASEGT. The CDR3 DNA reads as TGTGCCAGCAGTGAAAGAGTCGTTGGAAACACCATATATTTT. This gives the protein CASSERVVGNTIYF.

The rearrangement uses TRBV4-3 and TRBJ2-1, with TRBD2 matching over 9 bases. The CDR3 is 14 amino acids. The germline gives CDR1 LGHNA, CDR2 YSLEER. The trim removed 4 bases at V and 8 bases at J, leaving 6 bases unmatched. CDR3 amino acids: CASSPAGGPDEQFF. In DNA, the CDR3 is TGCGCCAGCAGCCCGGCGGGGGGGCCAGATGAGCAGTTCTTC.

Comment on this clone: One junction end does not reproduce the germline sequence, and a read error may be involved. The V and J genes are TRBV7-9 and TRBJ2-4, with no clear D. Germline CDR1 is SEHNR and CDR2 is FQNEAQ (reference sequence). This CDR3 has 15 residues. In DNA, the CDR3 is TGTGCCAGCAGCTCCCCCGCCGAAGCCAAAAACAGTCAGTACTTC. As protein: CASSSPAEAKNSQYF.

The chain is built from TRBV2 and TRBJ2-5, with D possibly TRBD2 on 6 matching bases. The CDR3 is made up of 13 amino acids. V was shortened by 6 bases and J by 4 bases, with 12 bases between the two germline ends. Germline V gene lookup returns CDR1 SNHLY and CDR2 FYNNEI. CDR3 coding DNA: TGTGCCAGCAGCCGCGAGGAGGGAGAGACCCAGTACTTC. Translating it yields CASSREEGETQYF.

The CDR3 DNA is TGTGCCAGCAGCCCTCGGGGGGGGTTGTTTGCTTTCTTT. Translated: CASSPRGGLFAFF. The chain uses TRBV11-2 and TRBJ1-1; D is possibly TRBD1 (5 bases). This CDR3 has 13 amino acids. V was pared by 5 bases and J by 11 bases, with 18 bases between. Looked up from germline, CDR1 is SGHAT and CDR2 is FQNNGV.

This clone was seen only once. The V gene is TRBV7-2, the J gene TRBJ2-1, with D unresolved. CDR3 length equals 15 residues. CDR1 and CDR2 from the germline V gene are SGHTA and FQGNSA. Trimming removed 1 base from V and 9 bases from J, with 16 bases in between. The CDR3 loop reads CASSLGLRVEVEQFF. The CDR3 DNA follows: TGTGCCAGCAGCTTAGGACTCCGGGTTGAGGTTGAGCAGTTCTTC. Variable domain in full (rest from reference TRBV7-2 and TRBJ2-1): GAGVSQSPSNKVTEKGKDVELRCDPISGHTALYWYRQSLGQGLEFLIYFQGNSAPDKSGLPSDRFSAERTGGSVSTLTIQRTQQEDSAVYLCASSLGLRVEVEQFFGPGTRLTVL.

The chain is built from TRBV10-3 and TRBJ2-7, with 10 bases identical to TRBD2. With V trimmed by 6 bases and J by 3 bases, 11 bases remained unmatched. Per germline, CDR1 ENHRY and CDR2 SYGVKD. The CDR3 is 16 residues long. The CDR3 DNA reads TGTGCCATCAGGAACTTACAGCGGGGGGGTATCTACGAGCAGTACTTC. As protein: CAIRNLQRGGIYEQYF.

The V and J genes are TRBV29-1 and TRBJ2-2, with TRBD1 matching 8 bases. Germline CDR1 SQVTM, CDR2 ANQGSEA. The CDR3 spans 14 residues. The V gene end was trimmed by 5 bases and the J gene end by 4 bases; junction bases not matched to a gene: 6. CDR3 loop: CSVLGTGLTGELFF. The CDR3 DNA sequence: TGCAGCGTTTTGGGGACAGGCCTCACCGGGGAGCTGTTTTTT.

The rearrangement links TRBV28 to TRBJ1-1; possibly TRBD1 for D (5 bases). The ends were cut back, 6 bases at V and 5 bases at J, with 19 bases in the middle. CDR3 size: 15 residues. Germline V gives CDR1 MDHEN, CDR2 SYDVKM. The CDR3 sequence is CASSPSGGRWTEAFF. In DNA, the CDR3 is TGTGCCAGCAGCCCATCGGGGGGGAGGTGGACTGAAGCTTTCTTT.